Shown below are 3 T cell receptor beta chains from a single sample sequenced in a study of cytomegalovirus exposure and HLA in healthy donors. Produced via immunoSEQ multiplex PCR; TCRdb's table is partial and in-frame only. The data show fewer than 400,000 clones, approximately 91% seen once. The sequenced sample consisted of PBMCs. These receptors were collected from a young man in good health and CMV-seronegative.

This chain links TRBV10-2 with TRBJ2-1, with 10 bases matching TRBD2. Germline-derived CDR1 and CDR2 are WSHSY and SAAADI. V dropped 7 bases and J dropped 12; count of bases not matched to a gene: 15. The CDR3 length is 15 residues. The CDR3 loop reads CASTSVSSGGSRQFF. In DNA form, the CDR3 reads TGCGCCAGCACCTCTGTTAGTAGCGGGGGGTCCAGGCAGTTCTTC.

This chain joins TRBV30 and TRBJ1-6; D perhaps matches TRBD1 (5 bases). There are 15 residues in the CDR3. V was clipped by 3 bases and J by 2 bases, with 11 bases between them. The V gene's germline CDR1 is GTSNPN and CDR2 SVGIG (reference sequence). DNA of the CDR3: TGTGCCTGGAGACAGGCAGCGCCCTATAATTCACCCCTCCACTTT. Translating gives CAWRQAAPYNSPLHF.

The chain is built from TRBV5-6 and TRBJ1-2; 7 bases align to TRBD1. The CDR3 spans 15 residues. Germline V gene sequence: CDR1 SGHDT, CDR2 YYEEEE. V gave up 0 bases and J gave up 8 bases; unmatched junction bases: 10. CDR3 region: CASSLGYRDRRGYTF. The DNA of the CDR3 is TGTGCCAGCAGCTTGGGATACCGGGACAGAAGGGGCTACACCTTC.